The present T cell receptor beta chain was sequenced within a study of T cells in localized non-small cell lung cancer. Study-level findings and limits: Uninvolved adjacent lung, not tumor, had the highest T cell clonality. Longer survival (overall) was linked to higher T cell density in blood.

To note about this clone: No antigen is known for it.

Clones were sequenced by immunoSEQ multiplex PCR, and TCRdb holds only the in-frame ones, with some missing. Of 90,000 to 100,000 clones in the sample, roughly 93% are singletons; the top ten hold over 3.5%. Trimming took 3 bases from V and 4 from J, leaving 12 bases between them. CDR1 is KGHSH and CDR2 is LQKENI in the germline V gene. The CDR3 length is 14 residues. The source of this sequence is a woman aged 40-69 years with stage II squamous cell lung carcinoma. Material: PBMCs, obtained before any cancer treatment. J is TRBJ1-2 and V is TRBV18; no clear D. The CDR3 reads CASSPEAGPYGYTF. The CDR3 bases are TGTGCCAGCTCACCTGAAGCGGGTCCCTATGGCTACACCTTC.